The 16 T cell receptor beta chains reported below all come from one sample, sequenced in a study of radiotherapy plus CTLA-4 blockade in lung cancer. Produced via immunoSEQ multiplex PCR; TCRdb's table is partial and in-frame only. The sample gives about 80,000 clones, around 86% of which show up once; just over 2% is in the top ten. The source material was peripheral blood, sampled from a patient treated with radiotherapy plus ipilimumab. These receptors were taken from a human donor with non-small cell lung cancer who had a partial response to radiotherapy plus ipilimumab.

The V call is TRBV28, the J call TRBJ1-1; possibly TRBD1 for D (6 bases). The CDR3 covers 13 residues. V lost 7 bases and J 5 bases, leaving 14 bases between the germline ends. The germline V gene has CDR1 MDHEN and CDR2 SYDVKM. The CDR3: CASTKGGRTEAFF. CDR3 in DNA: TGTGCCAGCACCAAGGGGGGGAGAACTGAAGCTTTCTTT.

The chain recombines TRBV7-9 with TRBJ1-2; perhaps TRBD1 as D (5 bases). V dropped 2 bases and J dropped 4 bases, with 23 bases sitting between them. This CDR3 comprises 18 residues. The germline CDR1 and CDR2 sequences are SEHNR and FQNEAQ (reference sequence). CDR3 residues: CASSLLEIGGGNSYGYTF. The CDR3 region has the DNA TGTGCCAGCAGCTTATTGGAGATCGGGGGGGGGAACAGCTATGGCTACACCTTC.

The chain carries TRBV6-4 and TRBJ2-3; D unresolved. The V end lost 5 bases, the J end lost 0 bases, and 9 bases lay between the germline ends. Germline values: CDR1 MRHNA, CDR2 SNTAGT. The CDR3 contains 14 residues. CDR3 DNA: TGTGCCAGCAGTCTAGACCATAGCACAGATACGCAGTATTTT. Amino acids: CASSLDHSTDTQYF.

The chain employs TRBV10-3 and TRBJ2-3, with D perhaps TRBD2 (6 bases). The CDR3 length is 13 residues. In germline, CDR1 is ENHRY, CDR2 SYGVKD. Trimming took off 7 bases at V and 6 bases at J, with 14 bases between the two ends. As DNA, the CDR3 is TGTGCCATCACTACGGGAGTGGTGGATACGCAGTATTTT. Amino acid sequence: CAITTGVVDTQYF.

This clone is medium-sized by share. The genes are TRBV5-5 and TRBJ2-7, with TRBD1 identical over 9 bases. The CDR3 consists of 17 residues. Germline V gene data show CDR1 as SGHKS and CDR2 as YYEKEE (reference sequence). After removal of 0 bases from V and 1 base from J, the junction contained 8 bases not matched to a gene. Here the CDR3 DNA reads TGTGCCAGCAGCTTGGAGGACAGGGGCGCGGAATCCTACGAGCAGTACGTC. Protein: CASSLEDRGAESYEQYV.

The genes are TRBV27 and TRBJ2-7, with a tentative D call TRBD2 (6 bases). CDR3 size: 13 residues. Germline CDR1 MNHEY, CDR2 SMNVEV (reference sequence). V shed 8 bases and J shed 2 bases, with 13 bases lying between them. CDR3 DNA: TGTGCCAGCGGAGGACTACCTCCCTACGAGCAGTACGTC. Protein product: CASGGLPPYEQYV.

This clone came up once. At one boundary the junction diverges from the germline segment, which might be a read error. The chain employs TRBV7-7 and TRBJ2-3; D gene uncertain. The CDR3 length is 14 residues. CDR1 and CDR2 (germline): SSHAT, FNYEAQ (reference sequence). CDR3 coding DNA: TGTGCTAGCAGCTTCTCGACTAGCACAGATACGCAGTATTTT. Its protein product is CASSFSTSTDTQYF.

This clone was detected once. The chain uses TRBV5-1 and TRBJ2-1; a weak D match, TRBD2 (6 bases). V lost 5 bases, J lost 0 bases, and 15 bases lay in between. CDR1 and CDR2 (germline): SGHRS, YFSETQ. CDR3 length: 16 residues. CDR3 region: CASREGSITSYNEQFF. CDR3 bases: TGCGCCAGCAGGGAGGGGTCAATCACCTCCTACAATGAGCAGTTCTTC.

V and J are TRBV28 and TRBJ1-5; tentatively, D is TRBD1 (5 bases). V was cut by 6 bases and J by 2 bases, with 11 bases left in between. The length of the CDR3 is 14 residues. The germline V gene has CDR1 MDHEN and CDR2 SYDVKM. The CDR3 here is CASSPIGGNQPQHF. The CDR3 coding sequence is TGTGCCAGCAGCCCAATAGGGGGCAATCAGCCCCAGCATTTT.

The chain has TRBV4-1 and TRBJ2-2, with D possibly matching TRBD2 (7 bases). This CDR3 has 15 residues. The V gene's germline CDR1 is MGHRA and CDR2 YSYEKL. V lost 1 base, J lost 8 bases, and 14 bases lay in between. For the CDR3, the DNA is TGCGCCAGCAGCCAAGTATCGGGGGGCTCAGGGGAGCTGTTTTTT. Translation gives CASSQVSGGSGELFF.

The genes are TRBV28 and TRBJ2-7, with D perhaps matching TRBD1 (6 bases). Per the germline V gene, CDR1 is MDHEN and CDR2 is SYDVKM. The CDR3 runs to 12 residues. The V and J ends lost 5 bases and 6 bases respectively, with 11 bases between them. CDR3 region: CASSMTGREQYV. CDR3 nucleotides: TGTGCCAGCAGTATGACAGGACGCGAGCAGTACGTC.

The chain has TRBV13 and TRBJ2-7; tentatively, D is TRBD1 (5 bases). The V end lost 5 bases, the J end lost 6 bases, and 11 bases lay between the germline ends. CDR1 is PRHDT and CDR2 is FYEKMQ in the germline V gene (reference sequence). The CDR3 spans 12 residues. DNA of the CDR3: TGTGCCAGCAGCGACATAGGGGTCGAGCAGTACGTC. It translates to CASSDIGVEQYV.

The chain employs TRBV6-5 and TRBJ1-6, with 10 bases matching TRBD1. This CDR3 has 13 amino acids. The V gene end was trimmed by 11 bases and the J gene end by 9 bases; junction bases not matched to a gene: 7. Germline CDR1 MNHEY, CDR2 SVGAGI. Here the CDR3 DNA reads TGTGCCTGCGGGGACAGGGGAGGTTCACCCCTCCACTTT. This codes for CACGDRGGSPLHF.

The CDR3 nucleotides read TGCGCCAGCAGCTTCTCAGCGGGAGGAGATACGCAGTATTTT. This encodes CASSFSAGGDTQYF. The V gene is TRBV5-1, the J gene TRBJ2-3; 9 nucleotides match TRBD2. The CDR3 is made up of 14 amino acids. The V gene's germline CDR1 is SGHRS and CDR2 YFSETQ. Unmatched junction bases numbered 3, after V lost 2 bases and J lost 5 bases.

This clone appeared a few times. Other nucleotide sequences in the sample specify the same CDR3. The rearrangement joins TRBV4-2 to TRBJ1-2, with D unresolved. The CDR3 is made up of 15 amino acids. Trimming took 2 bases from V and 0 from J, leaving 10 bases between them. Germline V CDR1 and CDR2: LGHNA, YNFKEQ. CDR3 sequence (DNA): TGTGCCAGCAGCCAACCAGACACAACTAACTATGGCTACACCTTC. Protein: CASSQPDTTNYGYTF.

CDR3 sequence (DNA): TGTGCCAGCTCACCAGCCGGGACAGGGGAAGGCTACACCTTC. Translated, it gives CASSPAGTGEGYTF. The chain joins TRBV18 to TRBJ1-2, with TRBD1 matching 10 bases. Germline CDR1 KGHSH, CDR2 LQKENI. V shed 2 bases, J shed 8 bases, and the junction held 5 bases outside the gene matches. The CDR3 runs to 14 residues.